The clone carrying this T cell receptor beta chain came up once. What it binds is unknown. The data originate from a study of cytomegalovirus exposure and HLA in healthy donors. Sequencing used immunoSEQ multiplex PCR; TCRdb keeps in-frame clones, though not all of them. The top ten hold about 1.5% of the sample, which has 150,000 to 200,000 clones, roughly 82% seen once. The study, taken as a whole, reports: Later, an analysis found that TCR clusters from the first cohort tended to co-occur in the 120 validation repertoires.

The V and J ends lost 3 bases and 0 bases respectively, with 9 bases between them. The CDR3 is 15 amino acids. CDR1 is ENHRY and CDR2 is SYGVKD in the germline V gene. Specimen: PBMCs. This chain uses TRBV10-3 with TRBJ1-5; unclear D gene. This receptor was obtained from a young woman in good health and CMV-seronegative. The DNA for the CDR3 is TGTGCCATCAGTGAAAGCCGAGCTAGCAATCAGCCCCAGCATTTT. Its protein is CAISESRASNQPQHF.